This TCR beta chain was found in a study of patients and donors after allogeneic stem cell transplantation. The CDR3 consists of 19 residues. The J segment lost 2 bases and the V segment lost 0 bases, leaving 15 bases of the junction unmatched. Per the germline V gene, CDR1 is MGHRA and CDR2 is YSYEKL. This clonotype was seen a single time. TCRdb ran MiXCR on the RT-PCR reads and lists one entry per CDR3 protein. The table has about a million distinct CDR3 sequences, 18% seen once. This rearrangement joins TRBV4-1 to TRBJ2-7, with TRBD2 matching 8 bases. This clonotype was sampled from a human donor who was either an allogeneic HSCT recipient or a stem cell or donor lymphocyte infusion donor (not recorded which). It is not recorded whose cells these are; they may come from a transplant donor. Sequenced input: blood, either unsorted or a sorted T cell fraction (not recorded which). CDR3 loop: CASSQDLRSGRSTAYEQYF. CDR3 bases: TGCGCCAGCAGCCAAGATTTGAGGAGCGGGAGATCGACTGCCTACGAGCAGTACTTC.